This T cell receptor beta chain was recorded in a study of OX40 agonist ivuxolimab in advanced cancers. Study summary: Prior anti-PD-1, anti-PD-L1 or anti-CTLA-4 therapy was allowed; 35% to 40% had some. Partial responses were observed in three patients, of whom one had hepatocellular carcinoma and two had cutaneous melanoma. The study, taken as a whole, reports: Several nonresponders also turned out to have low normalized T-cell clonal expansion.

Points on this clone: Its specificity is unknown.

Sequencing used immunoSEQ multiplex PCR; TCRdb keeps in-frame clones, though not all of them. The sample holds around 44,000 clones, 85% to 90% seen once. Per the germline V gene, CDR1 is MNHEY and CDR2 is SMNVEV (reference sequence). V was shortened by 6 bases and J by 1 base, with 12 bases between the two germline ends. The CDR3 covers 14 residues. The chain carries TRBV27 and TRBJ2-5; possible D gene TRBD1, 6 bases. Here the sequenced sample was CD4+ or CD8+ T cells sorted from blood, taken in a trial of the OX40 agonist ivuxolimab. This clonotype originated in an adult with an advanced solid tumor such as melanoma, head and neck, liver or kidney cancer. In nucleotides, the CDR3 is TGTGCCAGCAGGAAGGCAGGGGTCCAAGAGACCCAGTACTTC. This translates into CASRKAGVQETQYF.